What follows are 10 T cell receptor beta chains derived from one specimen sequenced in a study of T-cell reconstitution after alpha-beta-depleted transplantation in children. A TCRbeta library incorporating unique molecular identifiers was prepared. TCRdb processed the PCR reads anew with MiXCR; each CDR3 protein has one entry. This sample has about 610,000 distinct CDR3 sequences; 25% to 30% occur once, and the top ten carry 30% to 40%. The sample in question was PBMCs, obtained before TCRalphabeta/CD19-depleted stem cell transplant. These receptors came from a boy in the first two years of life with Wiskott-Aldrich syndrome, due to receive a stem cell transplant.

The rearrangement uses TRBV5-1 and TRBJ1-4; 9 bases match TRBD1. This CDR3 contains 15 residues. The germline V gene has CDR1 SGHRS and CDR2 YFSETQ. Trimming took 4 bases from V and 2 from J; bases not matched to a gene: 3. The CDR3, as DNA: TGCGCCAGCAGCACCGGGACAGGGACTAATGAAAAACTGTTTTTT. This codes for CASSTGTGTNEKLFF.

This clonotype was seen a handful of times. V usage is TRBV3-1 and J usage is TRBJ1-5; D is unclear. This CDR3 has 14 residues. V was clipped by 0 bases and J by 5 bases, with 8 bases between them. Germline lookup yields CDR1 LGHDT and CDR2 YNNKEL (reference sequence). CDR3 coding DNA: TGTGCCAGCAGCCAAGACATCGGGTATCAGCCCCAGCATTTT. Translation: CASSQDIGYQPQHF.

This clonotype was recorded a few times. The chain employs TRBV20-1 and TRBJ2-4; no definite D call. V gave up 5 bases and J gave up 0 bases, with 14 bases separating them. The CDR3 is 15 residues long. Germline CDR1 and CDR2: DFQATT and SNEGSKA (reference sequence). CDR3: CSAPDWKIAKNIQYF. CDR3 in DNA: TGCAGTGCTCCCGACTGGAAGATAGCCAAAAACATTCAGTACTTC.

In this sample, this clonotype turned up a few times. The chain uses TRBV20-1 and TRBJ1-4; D possibly corresponds to TRBD1 (5 bases). V shed 5 bases and J shed 7 bases, with 14 bases lying between them. The CDR3 has 13 residues. Germline V gene sequence: CDR1 DFQATT, CDR2 SNEGSKA (reference sequence). Written as DNA, the CDR3 is TGCAGTGCTGCCTTGGGGGTGGGTGAAAAACTGTTTTTT. Translated, it gives CSAALGVGEKLFF.

In the case of this clonotype: Its ends do not fully match the called genes, so a read error is possible. The rearrangement links TRBV12-3 or TRBV12-4 to TRBJ1-4; 7 bases are shared with TRBD1. This CDR3 has 18 amino acids. Here the CDR3 DNA reads TGTGCCTGCAGTTCCGGGACAGCCCCAAAAGGAACTAATGAAAAACTGTTTTTT. It specifies CACSSGTAPKGTNEKLFF.

The chain employs TRBV27 and TRBJ2-4; possible D gene TRBD1, 6 bases. This CDR3 region has 13 residues. Germline assignment: CDR1 MNHEY and CDR2 SMNVEV (reference sequence). V was trimmed by 6 bases and J by 8 bases, leaving 14 bases between them. The CDR3 sequence: CASSHNRVDIQYF. In DNA form, the CDR3 reads TGTGCCAGCAGCCATAACAGGGTTGACATTCAGTACTTC.

The V and J genes are TRBV12-3 or TRBV12-4 and TRBJ2-6; no clear D gene. The CDR3 is made up of 14 amino acids. Trimming pared 7 bases from V and 4 bases from J, leaving 11 bases between. For the CDR3, the DNA is TGTGCCAGCACTCGTGGGTCCGGGGCCAACGTCCTGACTTTC. It yields the protein CASTRGSGANVLTF.

The chain has TRBV25-1 and TRBJ2-3; tentative D call: TRBD1 (6 bases). The CDR3 runs 14 residues. The germline CDR1 and CDR2 sequences are MGHDK and SYGVNS. The germline V and J ends were trimmed by 4 bases and 3 bases, with 11 bases remaining between them. CDR3 in DNA: TGTGCCAGCAGTGGGACAGCCAAAACAGATACGCAGTATTTT. Amino acid sequence: CASSGTAKTDTQYF.

The chain combines TRBV12-3 or TRBV12-4 with TRBJ2-1, with 7 bases matching TRBD1. The CDR3 has 15 amino acids. Trimming removed 1 base from V and 7 bases from J; junction bases left unmatched: 7. The CDR3 DNA follows: TGTGCCAGCAGTTTAGACAGGGGCCTGCGGAATGAGCAGTTCTTC. This encodes CASSLDRGLRNEQFF.

V usage is TRBV20-1 and J usage is TRBJ2-7; TRBD2 agrees at 8 bases. CDR1 and CDR2 from the germline V gene are DFQATT and SNEGSKA (reference sequence). Unmatched junction bases numbered 13, after V lost 6 bases and J lost 6 bases. This CDR3 comprises 14 residues. This chain's CDR3 is CSARRAGVLVEQYF. The CDR3 DNA sequence: TGCAGTGCACGGAGAGCGGGAGTGCTGGTCGAGCAGTACTTC.